This T cell receptor beta chain comes out of a study of blood T cell repertoires in COVID-19. Trimming took off 4 bases at V and 0 bases at J, with 9 bases between the two ends. Germline loops: CDR1 LGHDT, CDR2 YNNKEL (reference sequence). The CDR3 loop spans 15 amino acids. Sequencing was performed with immunoSEQ multiplex PCR; in TCRdb, only in-frame clones are kept and a portion is missing. Among 55,000 to 75,000 clones, roughly 81% were seen once, and the ten largest hold approximately 14%. This rearrangement joins TRBV3-1 (or the pseudogene TRBV3-2) to TRBJ1-4, with a possible D match to TRBD1 (5 bases). The sample was peripheral blood. This receptor was identified in an elderly man with acute or convalescent COVID-19. CDR3 nucleotides: TGTGCCAGCAGCCCTACAGGTGCAACTAATGAAAAACTGTTTTTT. Translation: CASSPTGATNEKLFF.